The present T cell receptor beta chain was sequenced within a study of cytomegalovirus exposure and HLA in healthy donors. The germline V gene encodes CDR1 LNHDA and CDR2 SQIVND (reference sequence). The CDR3 extends over 14 amino acids. The V end was cut by 4 bases, the J end by 2 bases, with 12 bases between. Here immunoSEQ multiplex PCR was the method, and the copy in TCRdb shows in-frame clones only, minus some. This sample has approximately 200,000 clones, with approximately 80% found just once. The donors were part of the validation cohort, which consisted of roughly 120 subjects and was separate from the first cohort of 600 to 850 subjects.

The sample taken for sequencing was PBMCs. The sequence was obtained from a woman in her twenties or thirties in good health and CMV-seropositive. The chain carries TRBV19 and TRBJ2-7; the D gene is possibly TRBD2 (5 bases). The CDR3 spells CASSTGLGPYEQYF. The CDR3 DNA reads as TGTGCCAGTAGTACGGGGTTGGGCCCCTACGAGCAGTACTTC. Combining the CDR3 with reference TRBV19 and TRBJ2-7 gives the whole variable domain DGGITQSPKYLFRKEGQNVTLSCEQNLNHDAMYWYRQDPGQGLRLIYYSQIVNDFQKGDIAEGYSVSREKKESFPLTVTSAQKNPTAFYLCASSTGLGPYEQYFGPGTRLTVT.